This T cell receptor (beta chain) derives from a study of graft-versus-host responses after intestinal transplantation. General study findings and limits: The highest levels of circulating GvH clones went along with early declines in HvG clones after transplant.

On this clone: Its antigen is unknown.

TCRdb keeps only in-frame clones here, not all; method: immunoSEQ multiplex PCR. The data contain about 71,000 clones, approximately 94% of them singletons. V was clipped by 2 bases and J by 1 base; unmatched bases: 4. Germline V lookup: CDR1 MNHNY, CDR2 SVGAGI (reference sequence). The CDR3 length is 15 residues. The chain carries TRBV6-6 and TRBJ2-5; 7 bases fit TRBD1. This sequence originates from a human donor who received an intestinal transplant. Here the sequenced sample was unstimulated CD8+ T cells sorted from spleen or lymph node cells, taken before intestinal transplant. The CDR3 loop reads CASSYQTGIQETQYF. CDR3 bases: TGTGCCAGCAGTTACCAGACAGGGATCCAAGAGACCCAGTACTTC.